This T cell receptor (beta chain) was captured by sequencing in a study of blood T cell repertoires in COVID-19. Looking at the study overall: The analysed material was cDNA or gDNA that came from T cells, B-cell-depleted T cells, or PBMCs.

Original analysis: Quantification of nucleated cells was approximated via reference gene primer amplification. TCRdb's copy holds only in-frame clones and misses some; the assay was immunoSEQ multiplex PCR. Clone size and V and J calls were adopted from that table, with D and trimming inferred from the DNA. Of under 150,000 clones listed, about four fifths are singletons. V gave up 2 bases and J gave up 2 bases, with 12 bases separating them. The CDR3 has 15 amino acids. Germline CDR1 and CDR2: SNHLY and FYNNEI. Sequenced material: peripheral blood. The chain uses TRBV2 and TRBJ1-1, with a weak D call TRBD1 (5 bases). This TCR was sampled from a woman in her sixties with acute or convalescent COVID-19. The CDR3 loop is CASSEWGGPNTEAFF. DNA for the CDR3: TGTGCCAGCAGTGAATGGGGCGGTCCAAACACTGAAGCTTTCTTT.